This T cell receptor (beta chain) was recovered during a study of blood T cell repertoires in COVID-19. Background on the study: Some COVID-19 samples were acute and others convalescent; all came from the United States, Italy and Spain. The cDNA or gDNA used as material had been derived from T cells, B-cell-depleted T cells, or PBMCs.

As originally analysed: Researchers report that nucleated cell counts were estimated from reference gene primer amplification. Repertoires were generated with immunoSEQ multiplex PCR, while TCRdb's copy carries only in-frame clones and drops some. From that table come the V and J calls and clone size; the DNA was used to work out D and trimming. This sample yields hundreds of thousands of clones, of which almost 85% are seen a single time; under 2% belongs to the top ten. Germline V gene data show CDR1 as MNHEY and CDR2 as SVGAGI. With 5 bases clipped from V and 3 bases from J, the junction kept 3 bases outside the gene matches. The CDR3 covers 14 residues.

The genes are TRBV6-5 and TRBJ2-3; 9 nucleotides agree with TRBD2. The sample consisted of peripheral blood. This TCR came from an elderly woman with acute or convalescent COVID-19. CDR3 in DNA: TGTGCCAGCAGTCTAGCGGGGTTAACAGATACGCAGTATTTT. This translates into CASSLAGLTDTQYF.